The 10 T cell receptor beta chains listed next were all sequenced from one sample in a study of PD-L1 blockade in urothelial cancer. Assay: immunoSEQ multiplex PCR; the TCRdb copy retains only in-frame clones and omits some. Of around 43,000 clones listed, roughly 90% are singletons. Time point defined: pretreatment peripheral blood. The material sequenced was PBMCs, taken around atezolizumab (anti-PD-L1) treatment. The origin of the receptors is a donor aged 40 or older with urothelial cancer.

This clone has a single count. The gene calls are TRBV30 and TRBJ2-7; no definite D call. The CDR3 runs to 12 residues. V lost 2 bases and J lost 2, with 7 bases in between. The germline CDR1 and CDR2 sequences are GTSNPN and SVGIG (reference sequence). The CDR3 loop is CAWSWATYEQYF. In DNA, the CDR3 is TGTGCCTGGAGTTGGGCTACCTACGAGCAGTACTTC.

This chain links TRBV5-6 with TRBJ2-7; a possible D gene is TRBD1 (5 bases). CDR3 length equals 13 residues. Germline V lookup: CDR1 SGHDT, CDR2 YYEEEE. The ends were cut back, 4 bases at V and 2 bases at J, with 10 bases in the middle. CDR3 coding DNA: TGTGCCAGCAGCCCCCAAGGGGCCTACGAGCAGTACTTC. The encoded protein is CASSPQGAYEQYF.

This chain connects TRBV18 to TRBJ2-1; 9 nucleotides agree with TRBD2. The CDR3 is made up of 16 amino acids. The junction had 4 bases not matched to a gene; V was cut back by 3 bases and J by 1 base. Per the germline V gene, CDR1 is KGHSH and CDR2 is LQKENI. The CDR3 sequence: CASSPLTSGSYNEQFF. CDR3 bases: TGTGCCAGCTCACCCCTGACTAGCGGTTCCTACAATGAGCAGTTCTTC.

The chain employs TRBV7-9 and TRBJ1-5; unclear D gene. This CDR3 comprises 14 residues. Germline assignment: CDR1 SEHNR and CDR2 FQNEAQ (reference sequence). The ends were cut back, 4 bases at V and 6 bases at J, with 13 bases in the middle. The CDR3 nucleotides are TGTGCCAGCAGCTCCGATAGGGCGGGTCAGCCCCAGCATTTT. Its protein is CASSSDRAGQPQHF.

The chain has TRBV11-3 and TRBJ2-1; tentative D call: TRBD2 (6 bases). V was clipped by 0 bases and J by 12 bases, with 6 bases between them. The CDR3 has 11 amino acids. Germline V gene data show CDR1 as SGHNT and CDR2 as YENEEA. CDR3 coding DNA: TGTGCCAGCAGCTTAGAGGAGGGGCAGTTCTTC. It encodes CASSLEEGQFF.

The V gene is TRBV9, the J gene TRBJ2-5, with 12 bases identical to TRBD2. The CDR3 loop spans 15 amino acids. Per the germline V gene, CDR1 is SGDLS and CDR2 is YYNGEE. The V and J ends lost 4 bases and 5 bases, in that order; junction bases with no gene match: 6. CDR3 sequence: CASSPRTSGGETQYF. The CDR3 DNA is TGTGCCAGCAGCCCCCGCACTAGCGGGGGGGAGACCCAGTACTTC. Combining the CDR3 with reference TRBV9 and TRBJ2-5 gives the whole variable domain DSGVTQTPKHLITATGQRVTLRCSPRSGDLSVYWYQQSLDQGLQFLIQYYNGEERAKGNILERFSAQQFPDLHSELNLSSLELGDSALYFCASSPRTSGGETQYFGPGTRLLVL.

This clone was recorded a few times. This chain links TRBV4-2 with TRBJ2-2, with TRBD2 matching 8 bases. The CDR3 spans 13 residues. The V segment lost 8 bases and the J segment 7 bases; nucleotides outside the gene matches: 6. The germline gives CDR1 LGHNA, CDR2 YNFKEQ. This chain's CDR3 is CASGQRESGELFF. The CDR3 DNA is TGTGCCAGCGGGCAGCGGGAGAGCGGGGAGCTGTTTTTT.

The chain employs TRBV7-6 and TRBJ1-2, with a possible D match to TRBD1 (5 bases). The CDR3 spans 13 residues. CDR1 and CDR2 from the germline V gene are SGHVS and FNYEAQ. The ends were cut back, 1 base at V and 7 bases at J, with 10 bases in the middle. CDR3 coding DNA: TGTGCCAGCAGCTTAGGTGGAGGGACTGGCTACACCTTC. Amino acids: CASSLGGGTGYTF.

The rearrangement uses TRBV11-2 and TRBJ1-3; D ambiguous. Germline CDR1 SGHAT, CDR2 FQNNGV. V lost 1 base to trimming and J lost 2 bases, with 15 bases between them. CDR3 length equals 17 residues. The CDR3 DNA reads TGTGCCAGCAGCTTAGTCCCCCCGGACTTACCTGGAAACACCATATATTTT. The encoded protein is CASSLVPPDLPGNTIYF.

The table lists this clone with a count of one. This chain uses TRBV19 with TRBJ1-2; D ambiguous. Trimming took 7 bases from V and 0 from J, leaving 12 bases between them. The V gene's germline CDR1 is LNHDA and CDR2 SQIVND (reference sequence). The length of the CDR3 is 14 residues. CDR3 sequence (DNA): TGTGCCAGTACCTCCCCTATAGCTAACTATGGCTACACCTTC. It specifies CASTSPIANYGYTF.